This T cell receptor beta chain was obtained from a study of cytomegalovirus exposure and HLA in healthy donors. Study summary: A later analysis reported the roughly 120 validation repertoires used the same platform as the roughly 700 first-cohort repertoires.

Germline CDR1 and CDR2: MNHEY and SVGAGI. CDR3 size: 14 residues. V lost 4 bases, J lost 3 bases, and 12 bases lay in between. Regarding this clone: The antigen remains undetermined.

The repertoire was sequenced with immunoSEQ multiplex PCR; TCRdb's copy has only in-frame clones and lacks some. The profile shows over 150,000 clones, roughly 82% of them singletons. Study-wide results and limits: Subsequent analysis of the 95 to 150 validation repertoires found a tendency for first-cohort TCR clusters to co-occur.

V usage is TRBV6-5 and J usage is TRBJ1-1, with D possibly matching TRBD1 (5 bases). The TCR originated in a woman between 25 and 40 years old in good health and CMV-seropositive. Sequencing was performed on PBMCs. The CDR3 loop reads CASSFTGGHTEAFF. CDR3 coding DNA: TGTGCCAGCAGTTTTACAGGTGGGCACACTGAAGCTTTCTTT.